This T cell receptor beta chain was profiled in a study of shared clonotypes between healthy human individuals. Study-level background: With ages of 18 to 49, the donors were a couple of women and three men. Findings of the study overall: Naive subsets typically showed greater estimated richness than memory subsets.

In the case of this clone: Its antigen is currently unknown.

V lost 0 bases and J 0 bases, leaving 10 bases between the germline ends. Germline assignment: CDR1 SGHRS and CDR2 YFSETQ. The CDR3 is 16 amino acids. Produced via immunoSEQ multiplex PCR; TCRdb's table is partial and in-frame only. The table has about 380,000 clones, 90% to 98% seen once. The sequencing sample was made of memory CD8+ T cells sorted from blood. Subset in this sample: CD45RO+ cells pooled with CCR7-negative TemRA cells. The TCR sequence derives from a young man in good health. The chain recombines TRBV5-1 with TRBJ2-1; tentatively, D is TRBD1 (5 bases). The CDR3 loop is CASSLGRTSSYNEQFF. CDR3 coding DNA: TGCGCCAGCAGCTTGGGACGGACAAGCTCCTACAATGAGCAGTTCTTC.